The 7 T cell receptor beta chains given below trace back to one sample, sequenced in a study of CD8+CD57+ T cells in acquired aplastic anemia. Genomic DNA served as template for TCR beta VDJ and CDR3 profiling. TCRdb itself ran the reads through MiXCR, one entry per CDR3 protein. Here the sample spans some 170,000 distinct CDR3 sequences, around half being singletons. Previously, flow cytometry had revealed CD8+CD57+ cell expansion in the patients chosen for sequencing. The specimen was sorted CD4+, CD8+, or CD8+CD57+ T cells (not recorded which) from PBMCs. These receptors all stem from a human donor with aplastic anemia.

This clonotype was counted a few times. The chain has TRBV5-1 and TRBJ1-1; D is possibly TRBD1 (6 bases). The CDR3 totals 15 residues. CDR1 is SGHRS and CDR2 is YFSETQ in the germline V gene. V was clipped by 3 bases and J by 1 base, with 13 bases between them. CDR3 sequence reads: CASSSRGLTNTEAFF. CDR3 nucleotides: TGCGCCAGCAGCTCCCGGGGGCTGACGAACACTGAAGCTTTCTTT. The complete variable domain, with remaining parts taken from reference TRBV5-1 and TRBJ1-1, reads KAGVTQTPRYLIKTRGQQVTLSCSPISGHRSVSWYQQTPGQGLQFLFEYFSETQRNKGNFPGRFSGRQFSNSRSEMNVSTLELGDSALYLCASSSRGLTNTEAFFGQGTRLTVV.

Details on this clonotype: In this CDR3 the conserved last residue, phenylalanine or tryptophan, is missing, so a read error is likely. No DNA is shown, since the ends of the CDR3 on it are uncertain; the CDR3 is the one TCRdb lists. The CDR3 region is CASSQAGNTL. The chain links TRBV4-1 to TRBJ1-2. The CDR3 has 10 amino acids, counting both end residues. Germline V lookup: CDR1 MGHRA, CDR2 YSYEKL.

The chain has TRBV7-2 and TRBJ2-3; TRBD2 is a possible D gene (5 bases). Looked up from germline, CDR1 is SGHTA and CDR2 is FQGNSA. Trimming removed 7 bases at V and 6 bases at J, with 14 bases between. The CDR3 is 13 residues long. For the CDR3, the DNA is TGTGCCAGCACTGGGAGCGGTGGGGATACGCAGTATTTT. This gives the protein CASTGSGGDTQYF. Full variable domain (rest looked up from reference TRBV7-2 and TRBJ2-3): GAGVSQSPSNKVTEKGKDVELRCDPISGHTALYWYRQSLGQGLEFLIYFQGNSAPDKSGLPSDRFSAERTGGSVSTLTIQRTQQEDSAVYLCASTGSGGDTQYFGPGTRLTVL.

At least ten counts were recorded for this clonotype. The chain carries TRBV19 and TRBJ1-2; D is ambiguous. Germline loops: CDR1 LNHDA, CDR2 SQIVND (reference sequence). Trimming took off 10 bases at V and 0 bases at J, with 6 bases between the two ends. This CDR3 region has 11 residues. DNA of the CDR3: TGTGCCACTGGGGCTAACTATGGCTACACCTTC. Protein sequence: CATGANYGYTF.

This clonotype was picked up many times. This rearrangement joins TRBV2 to TRBJ2-6; D gene uncertain. Trimming took off 2 bases at V and 2 bases at J, with 4 bases between the two ends. Germline loops: CDR1 SNHLY, CDR2 FYNNEI. This CDR3 has 14 amino acids. CDR3 in amino acids: CASSERTGANVLTF. The CDR3 nucleotides read TGTGCCAGCAGTGAACGGACTGGGGCCAACGTCCTGACTTTC.

Concerning this clonotype itself: Mismatch with germline at one junction end may stem from a read error. V and J are TRBV15 and TRBJ2-7; TRBD1 matches at 9 bases. This CDR3 comprises 15 residues. Germline V gives CDR1 LNHNV, CDR2 YYDKDF (reference sequence). Here the CDR3 DNA reads TGTGCCACCAGCAGACCGGGACAGGGTTCCTCCGAGCAGTACTTC. This sequence encodes CATSRPGQGSSEQYF.

This clonotype was picked up a small number of times. CDR3 DNA: TGTGCCAGCAGTCGGACAGGGTGGGGGCGAAATCAGCCCCAGCATTTT. This gives the protein CASSRTGWGRNQPQHF. The chain recombines TRBV12-3 or TRBV12-4 with TRBJ1-5, with 8 bases that match TRBD1. The CDR3 runs 16 residues. The V and J ends lost 5 bases and 4 bases, in that order; junction bases with no gene match: 10.